These 24 T cell receptor beta chains share one sample of origin, sequenced in a study of beta chain features in type 1 diabetes. The entirety of the isolated RNA underwent reverse transcription, so expressed TCRB transcripts were sequenced. This table comes from immunoSEQ multiplex PCR, and its TCRdb copy is limited to in-frame clones, with some not included. This sample has approximately 18,000 clones; approximately 50% occur once, and the top ten carry about 0.45%. Sequencing was performed on stem cell memory CD4+ T cells from blood. The origin of the receptors is a man in his late teens or twenties in good health.

The genes are TRBV6-1 and TRBJ2-1; TRBD2 aligns across 7 bases. V lost 7 bases, J lost 1 base, and 7 bases stayed unmatched. Germline V gives CDR1 MNHNS, CDR2 SASEGT. The CDR3 length is 15 residues. CDR3 in DNA: TGTGCCAGCAATCCGAGCGGGGCTTCCTACAATGAGCAGTTCTTC. Translating it yields CASNPSGASYNEQFF.

This clone has more than one count but fewer than ten. This chain joins TRBV30 and TRBJ1-2, with a possible D match to TRBD1 (6 bases). Deletions cut 0 bases from V and 7 bases from J, with 15 bases between. This CDR3 region has 14 residues. CDR1 and CDR2 from the germline V gene are GTSNPN and SVGIG (reference sequence). CDR3 sequence (DNA): TGTGCCTGGAGTGTAGATCCAGGGGTAATTGGCTACACCTTC. Its translation is CAWSVDPGVIGYTF.

The CDR3 sequence is CSADSLDPSEKLFF. Written as DNA, the CDR3 is TGCAGCGCCGACAGTCTAGACCCCTCTGAAAAACTGTTTTTT. This rearrangement joins TRBV29-1 to TRBJ1-4; TRBD1 might be the D (5 bases). The CDR3 is 14 residues long. V lost 7 bases to trimming and J lost 7 bases, with 19 bases between them. CDR1 and CDR2 (germline): SQVTM, ANQGSEA.

In this sample, this clone turned up a few times. Mismatch with germline at one junction end may stem from a read error. The rearrangement joins TRBV7-9 to TRBJ1-1; D is ambiguous. CDR1 is SEHNR, CDR2 FQNEAQ, per germline (reference sequence). This CDR3 has 12 amino acids. The CDR3 is CASSLAPALRDF. The CDR3 DNA reads TGTGCCAGCAGCTTAGCCCCGGCTCTGAGGGACTTT.

The V call is TRBV7-9, the J call TRBJ1-3, with D tentatively TRBD1 (5 bases). The CDR3 is 13 amino acids. Per the germline V gene, CDR1 is SEHNR and CDR2 is FQNEAQ (reference sequence). V was trimmed by 5 bases and J by 8 bases, leaving 13 bases between them. CDR3 nucleotides: TGTGCCAGCAGCCCCGGGAGGGGTGACACCATATATTTT. Protein: CASSPGRGDTIYF.

To note about this clone: One end of the junction varies from germline; a read error may be responsible. The chain couples TRBV7-2 to TRBJ2-2; 10 bases match TRBD2. The germline V gene encodes CDR1 SGHTA and CDR2 FQGNSA. CDR3 length: 15 residues. CDR3 sequence: CASRLAGGNTGELFF. CDR3 bases: TGTGCCAGCAGATTAGCGGGAGGGAACACCGGGGAGCTGTTTTTT.

CDR3 sequence: CASTGKGHNTGELFF. CDR3 DNA sequence: TGTGCCAGTACCGGAAAAGGACATAACACCGGGGAGCTGTTTTTT. V and J are TRBV19 and TRBJ2-2; TRBD1 is a possible D gene (5 bases). The V end was cut by 7 bases, the J end by 2 bases, with 14 bases between. From germline, CDR1 is LNHDA and CDR2 SQIVND (reference sequence). The CDR3 covers 15 residues.

The chain joins TRBV18 to TRBJ1-2, with TRBD1 matching 7 bases. The V and J ends lost 2 bases and 3 bases, in that order; junction bases with no gene match: 3. The V gene's germline CDR1 is KGHSH and CDR2 LQKENI. This CDR3 is 14 amino acids long. In nucleotides, the CDR3 is TGTGCCAGCTCACCAAACAGGGGCGACTATGGCTACACCTTC. This encodes CASSPNRGDYGYTF. Based on the CDR3 plus reference TRBV18 and TRBJ1-2, the full variable domain is NAGVMQNPRHLVRRRGQEARLRCSPMKGHSHVYWYRQLPEEGLKFMVYLQKENIIDESGMPKERFSAEFPKEGPSILRIQQVVRGDSAAYFCASSPNRGDYGYTFGSGTRLTVV.

This clone was detected only a few times. The V call is TRBV6-5, the J call TRBJ1-1; TRBD1 matches 7 bases. V dropped 5 bases and J dropped 1; count of bases not matched to a gene: 4. In germline, CDR1 is MNHEY, CDR2 SVGAGI. The CDR3 is 14 residues long. CDR3: CASSPYRGNTEAFF. CDR3 nucleotide sequence: TGTGCCAGCAGTCCTTACAGGGGGAACACTGAAGCTTTCTTT.

The V call is TRBV5-1, the J call TRBJ2-1; no firm D call. V was clipped by 4 bases and J by 0 bases, with 8 bases between them. There are 14 residues in the CDR3. Germline V lookup: CDR1 SGHRS, CDR2 YFSETQ. This chain's CDR3 is CASSQQSSYNEQFF. The CDR3 nucleotides read TGCGCCAGCAGCCAACAGAGCTCCTACAATGAGCAGTTCTTC.

The chain is built from TRBV30 and TRBJ1-5, with D perhaps TRBD1 (5 bases). Germline CDR1 and CDR2: GTSNPN and SVGIG (reference sequence). The CDR3 has 13 amino acids. This CDR3 is CAVGPGGNQPQHF. The CDR3 DNA is TGTGCTGTTGGCCCGGGGGGCAATCAGCCCCAGCATTTT.

The V gene is TRBV5-1, the J gene TRBJ2-5; D possibly corresponds to TRBD1 (6 bases). This CDR3 is built from 15 residues. Per the germline V gene, CDR1 is SGHRS and CDR2 is YFSETQ. The V and J ends lost 2 bases and 5 bases respectively, with 16 bases between them. The CDR3 sequence: CASSFSQGFSETQYF. CDR3 sequence (DNA): TGCGCCAGCAGCTTTTCCCAGGGGTTTTCGGAGACCCAGTACTTC.

The rearrangement uses TRBV7-2 and TRBJ2-1; possibly TRBD1 for D (5 bases). Germline CDR1 SGHTA, CDR2 FQGNSA. The length of the CDR3 is 16 residues. V was pared by 1 base and J by 4 bases, with 14 bases between. CDR3 amino acids: CASSLGGAGKYNEQFF. The CDR3 DNA is TGTGCCAGCAGCTTAGGCGGAGCAGGGAAATACAATGAGCAGTTCTTC.

V usage is TRBV28 and J usage is TRBJ1-1, with 7 bases matching TRBD1. Germline V gives CDR1 MDHEN, CDR2 SYDVKM. The ends lost 8 bases at V and 1 base at J; junction bases unmatched: 1. The length of the CDR3 is 12 residues. CDR3 amino acids: CASAGGNTEAFF. The CDR3 nucleotides are TGTGCCAGCGCAGGGGGGAACACTGAAGCTTTCTTT.

The gene calls are TRBV28 and TRBJ1-2; D not certain. Trimming removed 10 bases from V and 1 base from J, with 13 bases in between. CDR1 is MDHEN and CDR2 is SYDVKM in the germline V gene. The CDR3 contains 13 residues. The CDR3 nucleotides are TGTGCCATCCCCCAGTCGGGTAACTATGGCTACACCTTC. As protein: CAIPQSGNYGYTF.

This clone was counted between two and nine times. The genes are TRBV27 and TRBJ1-5, with 8 nucleotides matching TRBD1. Losses at the gene ends were 2 bases for V and 4 bases for J; bases not matched to a gene: 7. The V gene's germline CDR1 is MNHEY and CDR2 SMNVEV (reference sequence). This CDR3 contains 16 residues. The CDR3 sequence: CASSLKYRDRNQPQHF. For the CDR3, the DNA is TGTGCCAGCAGTTTAAAGTACCGGGACAGGAATCAGCCCCAGCATTTT.

The V gene is TRBV19, the J gene TRBJ2-7; no firm D call. Per the germline V gene, CDR1 is LNHDA and CDR2 is SQIVND (reference sequence). CDR3 length: 16 amino acids. V lost 3 bases and J 2 bases, leaving 17 bases between the germline ends. CDR3 region: CASSISLGRSPYEQYF. In DNA form, the CDR3 reads TGTGCCAGTAGTATTTCTCTTGGTCGGTCCCCCTACGAGCAGTACTTC.

V and J are TRBV7-2 and TRBJ1-1; no reliable D call. Trimming left V 2 bases short and J 0 bases short, with 13 bases between. Germline assignment: CDR1 SGHTA and CDR2 FQGNSA. The CDR3 has 16 residues. The CDR3 nucleotides read TGTGCCAGCAGCTTATTCGGTGGGGAGTTGAACACTGAAGCTTTCTTT. Its translation: CASSLFGGELNTEAFF.

CDR3 loop: CASSPPRTAGNTIYF. For the CDR3, the DNA is TGTGCCAGCTCACCCCCCCGGACAGCTGGAAACACCATATATTTT. This chain connects TRBV18 to TRBJ1-3; D might be TRBD1 (6 bases). CDR3 length: 15 residues. V dropped 3 bases and J dropped 2 bases, with 11 bases sitting between them. CDR1 and CDR2 (germline): KGHSH, LQKENI. The full variable domain, its missing parts supplied by reference TRBV18 and TRBJ1-3, is NAGVMQNPRHLVRRRGQEARLRCSPMKGHSHVYWYRQLPEEGLKFMVYLQKENIIDESGMPKERFSAEFPKEGPSILRIQQVVRGDSAAYFCASSPPRTAGNTIYFGEGSWLTVV.

In this sample, this clone turned up a few times. The V call is TRBV6-1, the J call TRBJ1-1, with D unclear. The V gene's germline CDR1 is MNHNS and CDR2 SASEGT. CDR3 length: 13 amino acids. Trimming pared 3 bases from V and 3 bases from J, leaving 8 bases between. The CDR3 DNA reads as TGTGCCAGCAGTGAGCGGGGAGACACTGAAGCTTTCTTT. It translates to CASSERGDTEAFF.

The chain employs TRBV4-1 and TRBJ2-7; 9 bases fit TRBD2. J lost 7 bases, V lost 4 bases, and 14 bases had no gene match. Germline-derived CDR1 and CDR2 are MGHRA and YSYEKL. CDR3 length: 16 residues. CDR3 sequence: CASSPAGTSTFREQYF. Here the CDR3 DNA reads TGCGCCAGCAGCCCAGCCGGGACTAGCACCTTCCGGGAGCAGTACTTC.

This clone was seen a handful of times. The chain uses TRBV7-2 and TRBJ2-7, with D possibly being TRBD2 (7 bases). In germline, CDR1 is SGHTA, CDR2 FQGNSA. Between the trimmed V and J ends, which lost 4 bases and 2 bases, there was a span of 21 bases. This CDR3 has 17 residues. The CDR3 spells CASSWSSGGGSPYEQYF. Written as DNA, the CDR3 is TGTGCCAGCAGCTGGTCGTCCGGGGGCGGGAGCCCCTACGAGCAGTACTTC.

The J gene is TRBJ2-1, the V gene TRBV7-3, with D maybe TRBD2 (5 bases). The CDR3 sequence is 15 residues long. Trimming pared 4 bases from V and 0 bases from J, leaving 10 bases between. CDR1 and CDR2 (germline): SGHTA, FQGTGA. In nucleotides, the CDR3 is TGTGCCAGCAGCTGGACTCGAAGCTCCTACAATGAGCAGTTCTTC. This gives the protein CASSWTRSSYNEQFF.

This clone was counted between two and nine times. The gene calls are TRBV6-5 and TRBJ2-7, with 7 bases matching TRBD1. Germline lookup yields CDR1 MNHEY and CDR2 SVGAGI. The CDR3 is made up of 14 amino acids. Losses at the gene ends were 5 bases for V and 2 bases for J; bases not matched to a gene: 6. The CDR3 DNA is TGTGCCAGCAGTCCCACAGGGGTTCCCTACGAGCAGTACTTC. Translation gives CASSPTGVPYEQYF.